This is a list of T cell receptor beta chains from one sample in a study of OX40 agonist ivuxolimab in advanced cancers. Here immunoSEQ multiplex PCR was the method, and the copy in TCRdb shows in-frame clones only, minus some. Of some 43,000 clones listed, roughly 86% are singletons. The sequencing used CD4+ or CD8+ T cells sorted from blood, collected in a trial of the OX40 agonist ivuxolimab. The receptors here all came from an adult with an advanced solid tumor such as melanoma, head and neck, liver or kidney cancer. The CDR3 runs from the conserved cysteine through the conserved F or W. A D gene is named only where the DNA matches it firmly. Where a row states a size, it is once, few, many or the class of an expanded clone; other rows omit it.

j_call,clone_size,d_call,v_call,cdr3_aa,cdr3_nt
TRBJ1-4,.,.,TRBV4-1,CASSHSGRATNEKLFF,TGCGCCAGCAGCCATTCCGGCCGGGCGACTAATGAAAAACTGTTTTTT
TRBJ2-1,.,TRBD2,TRBV11-2,CASSPVAGTYNEQFF,TGTGCCAGCAGCCCCGTAGCGGGGACTTACAATGAGCAGTTCTTC
TRBJ1-6,.,TRBD1,TRBV19,CASSISQGINSPLHF,TGTGCCAGTAGTATTTCACAGGGGATAAATTCACCCCTCCACTTT
TRBJ1-4,.,.,TRBV6-5,CASSFTERNEKLFF,TGTGCCAGCAGCTTCACAGAGAGAAATGAAAAACTGTTTTTT
TRBJ2-5,.,.,TRBV5-4,CASSLFGATETQYF,TGTGCCAGCAGCTTGTTTGGGGCAACGGAGACCCAGTACTTC
TRBJ1-6,.,TRBD1,TRBV6-1,CASRSTGAYNSPLHF,TGTGCCAGCAGGAGTACAGGGGCGTATAATTCACCCCTCCACTTT
TRBJ2-5,.,.,TRBV19,CASSIGGRKTQYF,TGTGCCAGTAGTATAGGGGGGCGGAAGACCCAGTACTTC
TRBJ1-5,.,.,TRBV28,CASSLRHTNSYSNQPQHF,TGTGCCAGCAGTTTACGACACACGAATTCCTATAGCAATCAGCCCCAGCATTTT
TRBJ1-4,.,.,TRBV11-2,CASSPFLGTNEKLFF,TGTGCCAGCAGCCCCTTTTTAGGTACTAATGAAAAACTGTTTTTT
TRBJ1-6,.,.,TRBV20-1,CSARPGSPLHF,TGCAGTGCTAGACCCGGATCACCCCTCCACTTT
TRBJ2-4,.,TRBD1,TRBV11-2,CASSGGQGNIQYF,TGTGCCAGCAGCGGAGGACAGGGAAACATTCAGTACTTC
TRBJ1-1,.,TRBD1,TRBV28,CASTQQGLRAFF,TGTGCCAGCACCCAACAGGGGCTAAGGGCTTTCTTT
TRBJ1-2,few,.,TRBV28,CASSPGAQMHYGYTF,TGTGCCAGCAGCCCAGGCGCACAAATGCACTATGGCTACACCTTC
TRBJ2-7,.,TRBD1,TRBV19,CASSHRGQGRFEQYF,TGTGCCAGTAGTCACCGGGGACAGGGGAGGTTCGAGCAGTACTTC
TRBJ2-5,few,.,TRBV9,CASSGGGLQETQYF,TGTGCCAGCAGCGGAGGGGGGCTCCAAGAGACCCAGTACTTC
TRBJ2-1,.,TRBD2,TRBV6-1,CASSGGLAFGTVSNEQFF,TGTGCCAGCAGTGGGGGACTAGCGTTCGGGACAGTAAGCAATGAGCAGTTCTTC
TRBJ2-7,.,.,TRBV28,CASSSTGPAYEQYF,TGTGCCAGCAGTTCCACGGGGCCGGCCTACGAGCAGTACTTC
TRBJ1-1,.,.,TRBV9,CASSAGHLNTEAFF,TGTGCCAGCAGCGCGGGACACTTGAACACTGAAGCTTTCTTT
TRBJ2-1,.,TRBD1,TRBV2,CASSESQGAKNEQFF,TGTGCCAGCAGTGAATCCCAGGGGGCTAAAAATGAGCAGTTCTTC